The clone carrying this T cell receptor (beta chain) has a single count. Original processing methods: By means of reference gene primer amplification, nucleated cell counts were estimated. Generated by immunoSEQ multiplex PCR, the TCRdb table keeps only in-frame clones and is missing some. V and J calls plus clone size are reproduced from that table; the DNA served to infer D and trimming. This repertoire shows approximately 150,000 clones, roughly nine tenths found once; its top ten account for more than 3%. The CDR3 runs 15 residues. V trimming: 5 bases; J trimming: 3 bases; junction bases outside the gene matches: 6. CDR1 LGHDT and CDR2 YNNKEL come from the germline V gene (reference sequence). The entry originates in a study of blood T cell repertoires in COVID-19. Study information: Samples of COVID-19 (acute and convalescent) were obtained from the United States, Italy and Spain. PBMCs, B-cell-depleted T cells, or T cells provided the cDNA or gDNA that made up the material.

Sequencing was done on a sample of peripheral blood. This clonotype was sampled from a woman in her seventies with acute or convalescent COVID-19. The chain employs TRBV3-1 (or the pseudogene TRBV3-2) and TRBJ1-5; 8 bases are a match to TRBD1. Here the CDR3 DNA reads TGTGCCAGCAGCGAGACAGGGGCCCCCAATCAGCCCCAGCATTTT. Amino acids: CASSETGAPNQPQHF.